These 8 T cell receptor beta chains share one sample of origin, sequenced in a study of blood T cells in healthy people across ages. Combining a sample-barcoded 5' primer with a J-beta primer mix, a second PCR ran for 7 to 11 cycles. MiXCR, applied by TCRdb to the 5' RACE reads, yields one record per CDR3 protein. The sample shows approximately 780,000 distinct CDR3 sequences, roughly 26% of them seen only once. These records were also assigned to another study, of T cells of mothers and their children.

The sequenced material came from blood. These TCRs come from a boy younger than 18 in good health.

V gene TRBV7-9 combines with J gene TRBJ1-1; D is uncertain. V lost 7 bases and J lost 0, with 9 bases in between. The germline V gene has CDR1 SEHNR and CDR2 FQNEAQ (reference sequence). CDR3 length: 13 residues. The CDR3 here is CASNLGVNTEAFF. The CDR3 coding sequence is TGTGCCAGCAACCTTGGAGTGAACACTGAAGCTTTCTTT.

Here the CDR3 DNA reads TGTGCCAGCAGCTTAGTATCAGAAACTGAAGCTTTCTTT. This gives the protein CASSLVSETEAFF. The gene calls are TRBV7-9 and TRBJ1-1; no reliable D call. V dropped 1 base and J dropped 5 bases, with 8 bases sitting between them. The germline gives CDR1 SEHNR, CDR2 FQNEAQ (reference sequence). The CDR3 has 13 residues.

Only a few counts were recorded for this clonotype. One junction end disagrees with the germline gene, perhaps due to a read error. The chain has TRBV6-1 and TRBJ1-1, with 7 bases identical to TRBD1. Germline CDR1 reads MNHNS; CDR2 reads SASEGT. This CDR3 is 17 amino acids long. The CDR3 bases are TGTGCCAGTACCAGAACCTCACAGGGGCCCCTGAAGACTGAAGCTTTCTTT. Protein: CASTRTSQGPLKTEAFF.

This rearrangement joins TRBV30 to TRBJ1-4; D gene ambiguous. Germline-derived CDR1 and CDR2 are GTSNPN and SVGIG (reference sequence). The CDR3 is 14 residues long. V gave up 2 bases and J gave up 11 bases, with 18 bases separating them. CDR3 coding DNA: TGTGCCTGGAGTCCAGCAGCCCGGCGTGACAAACTGTTTTTT. This translates into CAWSPAARRDKLFF.

This chain joins TRBV7-9 and TRBJ2-2; 9 nucleotides line up with TRBD1. Unmatched junction bases numbered 11, after V lost 11 bases and J lost 4 bases. The CDR3 has 15 residues. Germline V gene data show CDR1 as SEHNR and CDR2 as FQNEAQ (reference sequence). CDR3 sequence (DNA): TGTGCCCTGGGGACAGGGTATGGAAGCACCGGGGAGCTGTTTTTT. Amino acids: CALGTGYGSTGELFF. Full variable domain (rest looked up from reference TRBV7-9 and TRBJ2-2): DTGVSQNPRHKITKRGQNVTFRCDPISEHNRLYWYRQTLGQGPEFLTYFQNEAQLEKSRLLSDRFSAERPKGSFSTLEIQRTEQGDSAMYLCALGTGYGSTGELFFGEGSRLTVL.

This clonotype came up a few times. The rearrangement joins TRBV5-1 to TRBJ1-5; 8 positions match TRBD1. Looked up from germline, CDR1 is SGHRS and CDR2 is YFSETQ. The CDR3 has 15 amino acids. V dropped 3 bases and J dropped 2; count of bases not matched to a gene: 4. In DNA, the CDR3 is TGCGCCAGCAGCTACTCAGGGGGCGGCAATCAGCCCCAGCATTTT. This codes for CASSYSGGGNQPQHF.

In this sample, this clonotype turned up a few times. The rearrangement uses TRBV2 and TRBJ2-7; TRBD2 agrees at 8 bases. The J call may be faulty, since TRBJ2-5 better matches the DNA end. Germline CDR1 and CDR2: SNHLY and FYNNEI. The CDR3 totals 14 residues. The CDR3 sequence is CASRRRGAKETQYF. DNA of the CDR3: TGTGCCAGCAGGCGGCGGGGGGCCAAGGAGACCCAGTACTTC.

The V call is TRBV10-2, the J call TRBJ2-3, with no clear D. The CDR3 runs 12 residues. Germline V gene data show CDR1 as WSHSY and CDR2 as SAAADI. The V and J ends lost 10 bases and 6 bases respectively, with 14 bases between them. CDR3 protein: CANQVGMDTQYF. CDR3 nucleotide sequence: TGCGCCAACCAAGTAGGGATGGATACGCAGTATTTT.